Presented here are 27 T cell receptor beta chains from one specimen sequenced in a study of CD8 T cells in ankylosing spondylitis. TCRdb recomputed calls from the 5' RACE reads with MiXCR, one row per CDR3 protein. The sample holds roughly 220,000 distinct CDR3 sequences, over 9.5% seen once. The sample taken for sequencing was blood, either unsorted or a sorted T cell fraction (not recorded which). These receptors were taken from a male donor with ankylosing spondylitis or in good health (not recorded which).

The sample holds many counts of this clonotype. The chain has TRBV28 and TRBJ2-7; 9 nucleotides line up with TRBD1. Per germline, CDR1 MDHEN and CDR2 SYDVKM. The CDR3 length is 16 residues. Trimming at V came to 5 bases and at J to 2 bases, leaving 10 bases not matched to a gene. As DNA, the CDR3 is TGTGCCAGCAGTCCCCCCCGACAGGGGGTGGCCTACGAGCAGTACTTC. Translation gives CASSPPRQGVAYEQYF.

In its sample, this clonotype was seen many times. The chain carries TRBV20-1 and TRBJ2-1; D gene unclear. Looked up from germline, CDR1 is DFQATT and CDR2 is SNEGSKA (reference sequence). This CDR3 is built from 12 residues. The ends were cut back, 6 bases at V and 4 bases at J, with 10 bases in the middle. Written as DNA, the CDR3 is TGCAGTGCAGAGGACCGGTACAATGAGCAGTTCTTC. As protein: CSAEDRYNEQFF.

This clonotype was counted between two and nine times. The genes are TRBV11-2 and TRBJ2-5; maybe TRBD2 (6 bases). Germline V gives CDR1 SGHAT, CDR2 FQNNGV. The CDR3 spans 14 residues. V lost 5 bases and J 4 bases, leaving 14 bases between the germline ends. This CDR3 reads CASSPLGGVETQYF. The CDR3 DNA follows: TGTGCCAGCAGCCCCCTGGGCGGGGTAGAGACCCAGTACTTC. Full variable domain (outside the CDR3, taken from reference TRBV11-2 and TRBJ2-5): EAGVAQSPRYKIIEKRQSVAFWCNPISGHATLYWYQQILGQGPKLLIQFQNNGVVDDSQLPKDRFSAERLKGVDSTLKIQPAKLEDSAVYLCASSPLGGVETQYFGPGTRLLVL.

This clonotype was counted many times. The V gene is TRBV7-2, the J gene TRBJ1-1; 7 bases line up with TRBD1. The trim removed 3 bases at V and 5 bases at J, leaving 6 bases unmatched. Germline CDR1 SGHTA, CDR2 FQGNSA. The CDR3 has 14 residues. CDR3 coding DNA: TGTGCCAGCAGCTTCCGACAGGGAGGGACTGAAGCTTTCTTT. Its translation: CASSFRQGGTEAFF.

This clonotype came up many times. V gene TRBV20-1 combines with J gene TRBJ1-1; maybe TRBD1 (5 bases). The CDR3 spans 10 residues. The V end lost 5 bases, the J end lost 9 bases, and 10 bases lay between the germline ends. CDR1 and CDR2 (germline): DFQATT, SNEGSKA (reference sequence). The CDR3 DNA follows: TGCAGTGCTGGGGAGGGGAAAGCTTTCTTT. Translation: CSAGEGKAFF.

This chain connects TRBV27 to TRBJ2-7, with 7 bases aligning to TRBD1. V dropped 5 bases and J dropped 2; count of bases not matched to a gene: 9. The germline CDR1 and CDR2 sequences are MNHEY and SMNVEV (reference sequence). This CDR3 is built from 15 residues. DNA of the CDR3: TGTGCCAGCAGTCCCGGGACAGCGGTCACCTACGAGCAGTACTTC. Amino acids: CASSPGTAVTYEQYF.

This clonotype was seen more than once but under ten times. The rearrangement uses TRBV5-1 and TRBJ1-5, with 8 bases matching TRBD1. CDR3 size: 13 residues. Trimming at V came to 0 bases and at J to 16 bases, leaving 9 bases not matched to a gene. Germline V lookup: CDR1 SGHRS, CDR2 YFSETQ. DNA of the CDR3: TGCGCCAGCAGCTTGGACAGGGGGAAAGACCAACATTTT. As protein: CASSLDRGKDQHF.

V usage is TRBV5-1 and J usage is TRBJ1-1; 10 nucleotides agree with TRBD1. Germline values: CDR1 SGHRS, CDR2 YFSETQ. Trimming at V came to 4 bases and at J to 1 base, leaving 7 bases not matched to a gene. This CDR3 contains 16 residues. The CDR3 sequence: CASSGGTGVGNTEAFF. In DNA, the CDR3 is TGCGCCAGCAGCGGCGGGACAGGGGTTGGGAACACTGAAGCTTTCTTT. Supplemented by reference TRBV5-1 and TRBJ1-1, the full variable domain reads KAGVTQTPRYLIKTRGQQVTLSCSPISGHRSVSWYQQTPGQGLQFLFEYFSETQRNKGNFPGRFSGRQFSNSRSEMNVSTLELGDSALYLCASSGGTGVGNTEAFFGQGTRLTVV.

CDR3 in amino acids: CASSQAWGRGNTEAFF. In nucleotides, the CDR3 is TGTGCCAGCAGCCAAGCCTGGGGGCGGGGGAACACTGAAGCTTTCTTT. The chain recombines TRBV14 with TRBJ1-1; possibly TRBD1 for D (6 bases). The CDR3 runs to 16 residues. Per germline, CDR1 SGHDN and CDR2 FVKESK. V gave up 1 base and J gave up 1 base, with 13 bases separating them.

This clonotype was seen a handful of times. This chain joins TRBV2 and TRBJ1-1; D gene unclear. The germline gives CDR1 SNHLY, CDR2 FYNNEI. The germline V and J ends were trimmed by 9 bases and 6 bases, with 17 bases remaining between them. The CDR3 is made up of 13 amino acids. CDR3 nucleotides: TGTGCCAGTGTGGGAGGGCTTAGGCCTGAAGCTTTCTTT. Protein product: CASVGGLRPEAFF.

This sequence joins TRBV29-1 and TRBJ2-7, with TRBD2 identical over 7 bases. V was clipped by 7 bases and J by 5 bases; unmatched bases: 11. CDR1 is SQVTM and CDR2 is ANQGSEA in the germline V gene. The CDR3 loop spans 13 amino acids. The CDR3 sequence is CSGGGAGSHEQYF. The DNA for the CDR3 is TGCAGCGGGGGAGGAGCGGGAAGCCACGAGCAGTACTTC.

There are many counts of this clonotype. The V gene is TRBV5-1, the J gene TRBJ1-1; perhaps TRBD1 as D (5 bases). The V end lost 0 bases, the J end lost 1 base, and 10 bases lay between the germline ends. This CDR3 has 15 amino acids. Germline V CDR1 and CDR2: SGHRS, YFSETQ. CDR3 DNA: TGCGCCAGCAGCTTGGGACAGCTTCAGAACACTGAAGCTTTCTTT. Protein product: CASSLGQLQNTEAFF.

This chain joins TRBV19 and TRBJ1-3; unclear D gene. Germline CDR1 LNHDA, CDR2 SQIVND (reference sequence). Between the trimmed V and J ends, which lost 3 bases and 0 bases, there was a span of 18 bases. This CDR3 is built from 18 residues. The CDR3 DNA sequence: TGTGCCAGTAGTATTCAACCCACTCGAGGCTTCTCTGGAAACACCATATATTTT. Its translation: CASSIQPTRGFSGNTIYF.

This clonotype was seen a single time. The chain couples TRBV6-1 to TRBJ2-7, with D possibly TRBD1 on 6 matching bases. Germline-derived CDR1 and CDR2 are MNHNS and SASEGT. The CDR3 length is 13 residues. V was pared by 4 bases and J by 5 bases, with 12 bases between. For the CDR3, the DNA is TGTGCCAGCAGTGGGATCCCAGGGGACGAGCAGTACTTC. Translation gives CASSGIPGDEQYF.

CDR3 protein: CAIPGHPSTDTQYF. The CDR3, as DNA: TGTGCCATACCGGGACACCCTAGCACAGATACGCAGTATTTT. The chain carries TRBV2 and TRBJ2-3, with D tentatively TRBD1 (6 bases). Trimming stripped 10 bases from V and 0 bases from J, with 14 bases between. CDR1 and CDR2 (germline): SNHLY, FYNNEI. This CDR3 is 14 amino acids long.

There are a few counts of this clonotype. J is TRBJ2-1 and V is TRBV2; 7 nucleotides line up with TRBD2. V shed 0 bases, J shed 6 bases, and the junction held 11 bases outside the gene matches. The CDR3 sequence is 17 residues long. Per germline, CDR1 SNHLY and CDR2 FYNNEI. The DNA of the CDR3 is TGTGCCAGCAGTGAAGCGCCCGGAGGCCGCGGGGGCAATGAGCAGTTCTTC. The encoded protein is CASSEAPGGRGGNEQFF.

This clonotype showed up many times. J is TRBJ2-3 and V is TRBV6-1; TRBD2 agrees at 9 bases. Germline trimming cut 5 bases from V and 1 base from J; bases unmatched to any gene: 7. This CDR3 has 16 residues. In germline, CDR1 is MNHNS, CDR2 SASEGT. The CDR3 reads CASSPERGAGTDTQYF. In DNA form, the CDR3 reads TGTGCCAGCAGTCCGGAGCGGGGGGCCGGCACAGATACGCAGTATTTT.

This clonotype was seen repeatedly, ten times or more. The V call is TRBV24-1, the J call TRBJ2-3; the match to TRBD2 covers 11 bases. CDR3 length: 15 amino acids. The germline V gene encodes CDR1 KGHDR and CDR2 SFDVKD. V was clipped by 6 bases and J by 1 base; unmatched bases: 2. CDR3 loop: CATSQLAGGTDTQYF. The DNA for the CDR3 is TGTGCCACCAGTCAACTAGCGGGGGGCACAGATACGCAGTATTTT.

This clonotype was detected ten times or more. The chain combines TRBV20-1 with TRBJ1-4, with 8 bases aligning to TRBD1. Germline CDR1 and CDR2: DFQATT and SNEGSKA (reference sequence). CDR3 length equals 15 residues. With V trimmed by 2 bases and J by 8 bases, 10 bases remained unmatched. CDR3 coding DNA: TGCAGTGCTAGAAACAGGGGGTTCATGGGGGAAAAACTGTTTTTT. Residues: CSARNRGFMGEKLFF.

V usage is TRBV11-2 and J usage is TRBJ2-1; D is possibly TRBD2 (6 bases). The V end lost 4 bases, the J end lost 8 bases, and 18 bases lay between the germline ends. Germline-derived CDR1 and CDR2 are SGHAT and FQNNGV. This CDR3 comprises 15 residues. The CDR3 DNA reads as TGTGCCAGCAGCTCCCTGGGACCCCCGGGGGATGAGCAGTTCTTC. The encoded protein is CASSSLGPPGDEQFF.

Concerning this clonotype: A much larger clone sits a single nucleotide away, making a read error possible. The genes are TRBV11-3 and TRBJ2-1; D might be TRBD1 (7 bases). CDR3 size: 15 residues. The ends were cut back, 3 bases at V and 6 bases at J, with 15 bases in the middle. Looked up from germline, CDR1 is SGHNT and CDR2 is YENEEA. The CDR3 nucleotides read TGTGCCAGCAGCTTGGCTAGCAGGGGGGCCAATGAGCAGTTCTTC. Protein product: CASSLASRGANEQFF.

V gene TRBV3-1 combines with J gene TRBJ1-5, with TRBD1 identical over 7 bases. The germline CDR1 and CDR2 sequences are LGHDT and YNNKEL (reference sequence). This CDR3 contains 17 residues. The V gene end was trimmed by 0 bases and the J gene end by 3 bases; junction bases not matched to a gene: 8. The CDR3 nucleotides read TGTGCCAGCAGCCAAGATGGGCAGGGGGTCCCCAATCAGCCCCAGCATTTT. Translated, it gives CASSQDGQGVPNQPQHF.

The chain combines TRBV21-1 with TRBJ2-7; TRBD1, the table's D call, lacks a check against the DNA. TRBV21-1 is deemed a pseudogene. CDR3 length: 14 residues. The CDR3 is CASRNQQGANEQYF. The CDR3 DNA sequence: TGTGCCAGCAGGAACCAACAGGGGGCCAACGAGCAGTACTTC.

The J gene is TRBJ2-3, the V gene TRBV28; D is possibly TRBD1 (6 bases). This CDR3 has 15 amino acids. CDR1 is MDHEN, CDR2 SYDVKM, per germline. The V and J ends lost 3 bases and 3 bases respectively, with 13 bases between them. Here the CDR3 reads CASSFRGKGTDTQYF. The DNA for the CDR3 is TGTGCCAGCAGTTTTAGGGGGAAAGGAACAGATACGCAGTATTTT.

This clonotype showed up many times. This chain links TRBV29-1 with TRBJ1-1, with unresolved D. CDR1 is SQVTM, CDR2 ANQGSEA, per germline. Trimming took 3 bases from V and 0 from J, leaving 8 bases between them. There are 13 residues in the CDR3. The CDR3 DNA sequence: TGCAGCGTTGATCGGGGAATGAACACTGAAGCTTTCTTT. Its protein is CSVDRGMNTEAFF.

On this clonotype itself: The junction does not match germline at one end; this may be a read error. This chain connects TRBV7-3 to TRBJ2-3; 8 nucleotides line up with TRBD1. The CDR3 loop spans 14 amino acids. Germline CDR1 reads SGHTA; CDR2 reads FQGTGA. The DNA for the CDR3 is TGTGTCAGCAGGAACCGACAGGGGACAGATACGCAGTATTTT. Protein product: CVSRNRQGTDTQYF.

This clonotype showed up many times. The J gene is TRBJ1-5, the V gene TRBV20-1, with D perhaps TRBD1 (5 bases). There are 15 residues in the CDR3. The germline V and J ends were trimmed by 0 bases and 3 bases, with 12 bases remaining between them. Germline assignment: CDR1 DFQATT and CDR2 SNEGSKA (reference sequence). Here the CDR3 DNA reads TGCAGTGCTAGAGAAGCGGGGGGTAACAATCAGCCCCAGCATTTT. Protein product: CSAREAGGNNQPQHF.